The 18 T cell receptor beta chains given below trace back to one sample, sequenced in a study of graft-versus-host responses after intestinal transplantation (dated by TCRdb to the early 2020s). Their antigen targets remain unknown. This specimen's time point label, per the study, means: cells obtained before transplantation from donor or recipient. Libraries were made using the immunoSEQ multiplex PCR assay. Held by TCRdb, this immuneACCESS table contains in-frame sequences only and omits some clones. Under half of the omission traces to an unresolved V gene where checked; the cause of the rest is unknown. This sample lists around 36,000 clones; around 96% were detected once. The leading ten clones occupy less than 0.25% of the sample. Here the sequenced sample was unstimulated CD8+ T cells sorted from spleen or lymph node cells, taken before transplant. Receptor source: a human donor who was the organ donor for an intestinal transplant.

This chain connects TRBV5-4 to TRBJ1-2; a possible D gene is TRBD1 (5 bases). This CDR3 contains 15 residues. In germline, CDR1 is SGHNT, CDR2 YYREEE (reference sequence). The V gene lost 0 bases and the J gene lost 10 bases, with 19 bases spanning the gap. The CDR3, as DNA: TGTGCCAGCAGCTTGGCGGGGGTCGGCTCACTGGTCTACACCTTC. Translation gives CASSLAGVGSLVYTF.

The chain is built from TRBV15 and TRBJ2-1, with 9 bases lining up with TRBD1. The CDR3 length is 16 residues. V lost 3 bases to trimming and J lost 5 bases; unmatched junction nucleotides: 8. The germline V gene has CDR1 LNHNV and CDR2 YYDKDF (reference sequence). The CDR3: CATSRVGQGRHNEQFF. CDR3 bases: TGTGCCACCAGCAGGGTGGGACAGGGTAGGCACAATGAGCAGTTCTTC. The entire variable domain, with the rest obtained from reference TRBV15 and TRBJ2-1, is as follows: DAMVIQNPRYQVTQFGKPVTLSCSQTLNHNVMYWYQQKSSQAPKLLFHYYDKDFNNEADTPDNFQSRRPNTSFCFLDIRSPGLGDTAMYLCATSRVGQGRHNEQFFGPGTRLTVL.

The chain carries TRBV10-3 and TRBJ1-3, with TRBD1 matching over 9 bases. V was pared by 6 bases and J by 4 bases, with 10 bases of the junction left unmatched. The CDR3 has 16 residues. The germline V gene encodes CDR1 ENHRY and CDR2 SYGVKD. The chain's CDR3 is CAISENDRGGGNTIYF. The CDR3 bases are TGTGCCATCAGCGAGAACGACAGGGGGGGAGGAAACACCATATATTTT.

This rearrangement joins TRBV4-3 to TRBJ2-1, with D unresolved. The ends were cut back, 0 bases at V and 4 bases at J, with 10 bases in the middle. This CDR3 spans 15 amino acids. CDR1 LGHNA and CDR2 YSLEER come from the germline V gene. This CDR3 reads CASSQDIVSYNEQFF. The CDR3 nucleotides are TGCGCCAGCAGCCAAGACATAGTGAGTTACAATGAGCAGTTCTTC.

The CDR3 nucleotides are TGCGCCAGCAGCCAAGAAGTTCCGGGTGTTACTCTGGGAAACACCATATATTTT. Protein product: CASSQEVPGVTLGNTIYF. V is TRBV4-3 and J is TRBJ1-3; D unresolved. Trimming removed 0 bases at V and 4 bases at J, with 19 bases between. This CDR3 is built from 18 residues. The V gene's germline CDR1 is LGHNA and CDR2 YSLEER.

The V call is TRBV4-1, the J call TRBJ2-7; a weak D match, TRBD1 (6 bases). CDR1 and CDR2 (germline): MGHRA, YSYEKL. The CDR3 loop spans 14 amino acids. V lost 4 bases to trimming and J lost 5 bases, with 15 bases between them. The DNA for the CDR3 is TGCGCCAGCAGCCCGGGGACAATGGTGAACGAGCAGTACTTC. It specifies CASSPGTMVNEQYF.

The chain joins TRBV7-2 to TRBJ2-3; 14 nucleotides match TRBD2. J was trimmed by 2 bases and V by 1 base; bases with no gene match: 2. CDR1 and CDR2 (germline): SGHTA, FQGNSA. The length of the CDR3 is 17 residues. CDR3 in DNA: TGTGCCAGCAGCTTAGGACTAGCGGGGGGGTACACAGATACGCAGTATTTT. Its protein product is CASSLGLAGGYTDTQYF.

CDR3 coding DNA: TGTGCCAGCAGCACTCGAGGGTACGGGGAACGGGGCAATCAGCCCCAGCATTTT. Amino acids: CASSTRGYGERGNQPQHF. J is TRBJ1-5 and V is TRBV21-1. TRBV21-1 has pseudogene status. This CDR3 spans 18 amino acids.

The sample holds a few counts of this clone. CDR3 DNA sequence: TGTGCCAGCAGTTACACAGGCTACGAGCAGTACTTC. As protein: CASSYTGYEQYF. The V and J genes are TRBV6-6 and TRBJ2-7; tentatively, D is TRBD1 (5 bases). V lost 2 bases and J 3 bases, leaving 5 bases between the germline ends. The germline V gene has CDR1 MNHNY and CDR2 SVGAGI (reference sequence). CDR3 length: 12 amino acids.

The chain links TRBV13 to TRBJ1-6, with 7 bases aligning to TRBD1. The CDR3 totals 16 residues. CDR1 PRHDT and CDR2 FYEKMQ come from the germline V gene (reference sequence). J lost 10 bases, V lost 2 bases, and 11 bases had no gene match. The CDR3, as DNA: TGTGCCAGCAGCTTAATCCACCGGGACAGCAGGTCACCCCTCCACTTT. It is translated as CASSLIHRDSRSPLHF.

This clone showed up just once. This chain joins TRBV6-5 and TRBJ2-7; maybe TRBD2 (6 bases). Trimming stripped 6 bases from V and 6 bases from J, with 15 bases between. Germline assignment: CDR1 MNHEY and CDR2 SVGAGI. CDR3 length: 13 amino acids. The CDR3 DNA reads as TGTGCCAGCAGCTACGGGACTGTGTCCGAGCAGTACTTC. Amino acid sequence: CASSYGTVSEQYF.

The CDR3, as DNA: TGTGCCTGGAGTCCCGGGGGGGGGACGGGAAATGAGCAGTTCTTC. Translated: CAWSPGGGTGNEQFF. This rearrangement joins TRBV30 to TRBJ2-1; 8 nucleotides line up with TRBD2. CDR1 is GTSNPN and CDR2 is SVGIG in the germline V gene (reference sequence). J lost 7 bases, V lost 2 bases, and 10 bases had no gene match. CDR3 length equals 15 residues.

This clone was seen once. The rearrangement links TRBV28 to TRBJ2-7, with D tentatively TRBD1 (5 bases). Trimming took 5 bases from V and 5 from J, leaving 16 bases between them. Per the germline V gene, CDR1 is MDHEN and CDR2 is SYDVKM. The CDR3 is 14 amino acids. CDR3 loop: CASSSNVGLDEQYF. The DNA for the CDR3 is TGTGCCAGCAGTAGCAACGTGGGGCTCGACGAGCAGTACTTC. The variable domain in full, with the rest retrieved from reference TRBV28 and TRBJ2-7, is DVKVTQSSRYLVKRTGEKVFLECVQDMDHENMFWYRQDPGLGLRLIYFSYDVKMKEKGDIPEGYSVSREKKERFSLILESASTNQTSMYLCASSSNVGLDEQYFGPGTRLTVT.

This chain joins TRBV2 and TRBJ2-7, with D hard to call. V lost 6 bases to trimming and J lost 2 bases, with 8 bases between them. Germline V gene data show CDR1 as SNHLY and CDR2 as FYNNEI. The CDR3 is 12 residues long. The CDR3 DNA is TGTGCCAGCAGGGGAAGCGCCTACGAGCAGTACTTC. Translating gives CASRGSAYEQYF.

The chain links TRBV10-2 to TRBJ2-7, with TRBD1 identical over 8 bases. J lost 4 bases, V lost 8 bases, and 10 bases had no gene match. This CDR3 is built from 14 residues. Germline values: CDR1 WSHSY, CDR2 SAAADI. The CDR3, as DNA: TGCGCCAGCTCGTTGGACAGGGCCCATTACGAGCAGTACTTC. Residues: CASSLDRAHYEQYF.

This rearrangement joins TRBV11-2 to TRBJ2-5, with D unresolved. Trimming took off 3 bases at V and 1 base at J, with 9 bases between the two ends. Germline V gene lookup returns CDR1 SGHAT and CDR2 FQNNGV. CDR3 length: 14 amino acids. CDR3 nucleotides: TGTGCCAGCAGCTTGGTTGGCCCCCAAGAGACCCAGTACTTC. Translated: CASSLVGPQETQYF.

The chain is built from TRBV7-9 and TRBJ2-1, with D uncertain. CDR3 length: 12 amino acids. In germline, CDR1 is SEHNR, CDR2 FQNEAQ (reference sequence). Between the trimmed V and J ends, which lost 1 base and 9 bases, there was a span of 7 bases. The CDR3 region is CASSLGIGEQFF. Written as DNA, the CDR3 is TGTGCCAGCAGCTTAGGGATCGGTGAGCAGTTCTTC.

The genes are TRBV27 and TRBJ1-1; TRBD1 matches 8 bases. Per the germline V gene, CDR1 is MNHEY and CDR2 is SMNVEV (reference sequence). J was trimmed by 1 base and V by 2 bases; bases with no gene match: 0. The CDR3 runs 14 residues. The CDR3 protein is CASSLTGGNTEAFF. CDR3 bases: TGTGCCAGCAGTTTAACAGGGGGGAACACTGAAGCTTTCTTT.